This T cell receptor beta chain was sequenced for a study of CD8 T cells in ankylosing spondylitis (dated by TCRdb to the late 2010s). A note on the overall study: T cell receptor beta repertoires were profiled in healthy donors and ankylosing spondylitis patients so that disease-linked TCR variants could be found. The whole study cohort included some 100 healthy donors and around 24 ankylosing spondylitis patients. Samples of peripheral blood were taken, and for ankylosing spondylitis patients, synovial fluid was collected as well. The paper's findings and limits, for the study overall: A TCR beta motif of eight highly homologous amino acid variants appeared characteristic of blood from ankylosing spondylitis patients. The disease-linked clones were reported to be significantly enriched in matched synovial fluid samples from ankylosing spondylitis patients. Some motif variants were previously reported in synovial fluid and blood of reactive arthritis patients, suggesting common disease-initiation mechanisms. A CD8+ phenotype was shown by the disease-linked clones, which were found at relatively low frequencies in peripheral blood.

The listed sequencing device is Illumina HiSeq 2500. TCR beta libraries were prepared by quantitative 5'-RACE with molecular barcodes. The paper's data handling went like this. A new computational method based on a probabilistic model of VDJ rearrangement was used to identify disease-linked TCR variants. TCRdb cleaned the public reads at Q25 with fastp, built clones with MiXCR and kept in-frame beta chains. Every CDR3 protein is listed once, alongside the most common genes and DNA of its rows. TCRdb assigned the V and J calls; the authors' analysis was not used. This sample comprises approximately 250,000 distinct CDR3 sequences, roughly a quarter of them detected only once. The ten largest clones add up to 0.6% to 0.75% of the sample. To note about this clonotype: The antigen it recognizes is unknown. Base quality data are lacking; no much larger clone is found one base away.

The sequence was collected from a male donor with ankylosing spondylitis or in good health (not recorded which). The sequencing input was blood, either unsorted or a sorted T cell fraction (not recorded which).

The CDR3 here reads CASSLVPGQGNYGYTF. The nucleotides read TGCGCCAGCAGCCTAGTCCCGGGACAGGGAAACTATGGCTACACCTTC. Recombination connected TRBV4-1 to TRBJ1-2; the central 9 bases match TRBD1. Ends trimmed: V by 4 bases, J by 2 bases; bases unmatched to a gene: 8. Inclusive of the bounding cysteine and phenylalanine, the CDR3 is 16 residues long. Only the CDR3 DNA stays, 48 bases, in frame from base 1. The germline V gene supplies CDR1 MGHRA and CDR2 YSYEKL.